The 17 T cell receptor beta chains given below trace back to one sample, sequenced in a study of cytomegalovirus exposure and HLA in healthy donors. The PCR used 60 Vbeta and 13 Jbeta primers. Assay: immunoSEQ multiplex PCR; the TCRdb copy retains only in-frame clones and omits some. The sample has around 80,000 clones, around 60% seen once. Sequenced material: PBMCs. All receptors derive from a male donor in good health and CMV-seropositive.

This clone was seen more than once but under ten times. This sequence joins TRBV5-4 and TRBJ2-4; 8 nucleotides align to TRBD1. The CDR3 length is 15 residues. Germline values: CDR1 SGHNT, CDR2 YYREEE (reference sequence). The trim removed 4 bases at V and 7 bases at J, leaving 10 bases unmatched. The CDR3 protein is CASSMDRARGNIQYF. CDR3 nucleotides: TGTGCCAGCAGCATGGACAGGGCTAGGGGGAACATTCAGTACTTC.

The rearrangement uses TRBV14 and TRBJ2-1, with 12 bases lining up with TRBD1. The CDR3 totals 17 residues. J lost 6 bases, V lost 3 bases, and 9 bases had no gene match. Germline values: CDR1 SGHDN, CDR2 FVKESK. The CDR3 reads CASSQITGTGGGNEQFF. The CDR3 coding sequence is TGTGCCAGCAGCCAGATTACCGGGACAGGGGGCGGCAATGAGCAGTTCTTC.

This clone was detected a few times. The CDR3 reads CAWTAGIGHNEQFF. The CDR3 DNA reads as TGTGCCTGGACGGCGGGGATCGGACACAATGAGCAGTTCTTC. This chain links TRBV30 with TRBJ2-1, with D perhaps TRBD2 (6 bases). CDR1 and CDR2 from the germline V gene are GTSNPN and SVGIG (reference sequence). V lost 4 bases to trimming and J lost 5 bases, with 15 bases between them. The CDR3 loop spans 14 amino acids. Together with reference TRBV30 and TRBJ2-1, the CDR3 gives the full variable domain: SQTIHQWPATLVQPVGSPLSLECTVEGTSNPNLYWYRQAAGRGLQLLFYSVGIGQISSEVPQNLSASRPQDRQFILSSKKLLLSDSGFYLCAWTAGIGHNEQFFGPGTRLTVL.

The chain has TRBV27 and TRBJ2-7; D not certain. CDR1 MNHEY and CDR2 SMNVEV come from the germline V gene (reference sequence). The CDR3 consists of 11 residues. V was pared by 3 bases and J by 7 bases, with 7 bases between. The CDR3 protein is CASSFAREQYF. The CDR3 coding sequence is TGTGCCAGCAGTTTCGCGCGTGAGCAGTACTTC.

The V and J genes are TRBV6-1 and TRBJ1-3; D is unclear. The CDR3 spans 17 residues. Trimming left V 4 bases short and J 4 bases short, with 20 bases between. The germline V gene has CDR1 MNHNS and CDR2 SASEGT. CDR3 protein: CASSAVRASAGGNTIYF. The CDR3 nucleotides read TGTGCCAGCAGTGCTGTCCGGGCCTCGGCGGGGGGAAACACCATATATTTT.

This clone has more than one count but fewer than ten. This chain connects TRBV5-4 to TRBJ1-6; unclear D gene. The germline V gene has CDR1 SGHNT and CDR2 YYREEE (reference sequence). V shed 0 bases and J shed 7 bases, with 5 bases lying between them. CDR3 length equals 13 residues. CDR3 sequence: CASSLDSNSPLHF. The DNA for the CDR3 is TGTGCCAGCAGCTTGGACAGCAATTCACCCCTCCACTTT.

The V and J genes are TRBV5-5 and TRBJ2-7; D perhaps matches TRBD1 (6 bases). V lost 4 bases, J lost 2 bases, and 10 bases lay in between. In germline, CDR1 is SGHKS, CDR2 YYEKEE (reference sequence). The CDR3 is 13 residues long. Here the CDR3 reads CASSLTGTYEQYF. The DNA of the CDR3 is TGTGCCAGCAGCCTGACAGGTACCTACGAGCAGTACTTC.

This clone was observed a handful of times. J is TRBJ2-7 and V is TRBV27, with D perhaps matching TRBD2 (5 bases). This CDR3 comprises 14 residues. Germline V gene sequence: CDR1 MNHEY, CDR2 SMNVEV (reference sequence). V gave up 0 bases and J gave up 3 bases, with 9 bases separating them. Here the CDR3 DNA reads TGTGCCAGCAGTTTATCTCGGACTCTCTACGAGCAGTACTTC. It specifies CASSLSRTLYEQYF.

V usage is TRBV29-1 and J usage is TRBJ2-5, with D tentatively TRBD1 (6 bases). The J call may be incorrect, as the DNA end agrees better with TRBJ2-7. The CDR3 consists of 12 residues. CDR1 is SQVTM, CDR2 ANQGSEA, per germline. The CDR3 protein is CSARDTTYEQYF. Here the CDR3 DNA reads TGCAGCGCCCGGGACACCACCTACGAGCAGTACTTC.

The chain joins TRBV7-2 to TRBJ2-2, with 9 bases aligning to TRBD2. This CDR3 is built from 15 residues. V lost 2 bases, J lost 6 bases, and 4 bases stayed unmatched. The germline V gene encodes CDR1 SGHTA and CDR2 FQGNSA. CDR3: CASSLRREGAGELFF. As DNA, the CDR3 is TGTGCCAGCAGCTTACGGCGGGAGGGTGCCGGGGAGCTGTTTTTT.

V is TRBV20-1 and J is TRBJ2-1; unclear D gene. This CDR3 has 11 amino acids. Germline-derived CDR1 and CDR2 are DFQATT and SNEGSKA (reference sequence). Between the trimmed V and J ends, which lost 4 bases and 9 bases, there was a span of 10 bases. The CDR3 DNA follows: TGCAGTGCTACCGGAGATTCTGAGCAGTTCTTC. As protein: CSATGDSEQFF.

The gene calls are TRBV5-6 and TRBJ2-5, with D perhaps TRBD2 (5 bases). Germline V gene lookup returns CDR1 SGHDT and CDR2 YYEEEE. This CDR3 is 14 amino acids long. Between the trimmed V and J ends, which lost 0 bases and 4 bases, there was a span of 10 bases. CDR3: CASSLAGGRETQYF. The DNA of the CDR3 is TGTGCCAGCAGCTTGGCCGGCGGGCGAGAGACCCAGTACTTC. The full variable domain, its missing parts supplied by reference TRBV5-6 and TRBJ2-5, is DAGVTQSPTHLIKTRGQQVTLRCSPKSGHDTVSWYQQALGQGPQFIFQYYEEEERQRGNFPDRFSGHQFPNYSSELNVNALLLGDSALYLCASSLAGGRETQYFGPGTRLLVL.

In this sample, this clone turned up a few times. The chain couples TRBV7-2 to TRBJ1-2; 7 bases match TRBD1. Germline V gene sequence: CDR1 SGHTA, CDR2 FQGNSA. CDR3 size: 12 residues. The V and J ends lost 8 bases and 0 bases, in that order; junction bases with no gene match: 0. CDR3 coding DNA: TGTGCCAGCGGGACAGCTAACTATGGCTACACCTTC. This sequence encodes CASGTANYGYTF.

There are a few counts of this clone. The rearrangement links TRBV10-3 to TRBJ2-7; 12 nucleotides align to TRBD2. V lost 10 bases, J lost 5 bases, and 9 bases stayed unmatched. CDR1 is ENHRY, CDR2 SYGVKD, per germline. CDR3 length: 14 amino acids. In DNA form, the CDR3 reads TGTGCCAGCCAACTAGCGGGGGGAATCAACGAGCAGTACTTC. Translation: CASQLAGGINEQYF.

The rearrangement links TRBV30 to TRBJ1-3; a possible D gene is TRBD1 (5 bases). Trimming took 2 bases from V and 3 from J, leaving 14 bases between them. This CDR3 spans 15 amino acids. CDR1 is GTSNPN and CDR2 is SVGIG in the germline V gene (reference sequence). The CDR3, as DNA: TGTGCCTGGAGTCGGGGGGGGGAAGGTGGAAACACCATATATTTT. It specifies CAWSRGGEGGNTIYF.

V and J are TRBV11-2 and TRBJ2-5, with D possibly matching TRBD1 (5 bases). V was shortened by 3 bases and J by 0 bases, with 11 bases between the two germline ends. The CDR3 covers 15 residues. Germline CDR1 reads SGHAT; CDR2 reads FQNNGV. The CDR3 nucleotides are TGTGCCAGCAGCTTTGCAGTGGGGCACCAAGAGACCCAGTACTTC. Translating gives CASSFAVGHQETQYF.

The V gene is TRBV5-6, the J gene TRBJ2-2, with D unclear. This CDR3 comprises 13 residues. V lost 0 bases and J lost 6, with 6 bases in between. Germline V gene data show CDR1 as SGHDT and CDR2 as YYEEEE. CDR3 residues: CASSLAVPGELFF. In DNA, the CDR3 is TGTGCCAGCAGCTTGGCAGTGCCCGGGGAGCTGTTTTTT.